This entry lists 9 T cell receptor beta chains sequenced from one sample in a study of blood T cells in healthy people across ages. PCR was performed a second time for about 7 to 12 cycles using a sample-barcoded 5' primer and a J-beta primer mix. TCRdb fed the 5' RACE reads into MiXCR, producing one record per CDR3 protein. The sample includes fewer than 800,000 distinct CDR3 sequences, around a fifth seen only once; the top ten take roughly 3.6%. The sample taken for sequencing was blood. The source is a man aged 65-85 years in good health.

This clonotype was recorded only once. A read error may be the cause here, since a much bigger clone is one base away. Since no conserved phenylalanine or tryptophan closes the CDR3, a read error is the likely cause. V is TRBV24-1 and J is TRBJ2-1; 7 bases are a match to TRBD1. Germline loops: CDR1 KGHDR, CDR2 SFDVKD. The CDR3 is made up of 16 amino acids. The trim removed 3 bases at V and 4 bases at J, leaving 8 bases unmatched. The CDR3 protein is CATSDPGQTKYNEQFL. The CDR3 coding sequence is TGTGCCACCAGTGATCCGGGACAGACCAAGTACAATGAGCAGTTCCTC.

The V and J genes are TRBV6-5 and TRBJ2-5; D is possibly TRBD2 (6 bases). The CDR3 is 14 amino acids. Looked up from germline, CDR1 is MNHEY and CDR2 is SVGAGI. The V end was cut by 7 bases, the J end by 5 bases, with 17 bases between. The CDR3 loop is CASTLSGTQETQYF. CDR3 nucleotide sequence: TGTGCCAGCACCCTGTCCGGGACTCAGGAGACCCAGTACTTC.

The chain employs TRBV5-1 and TRBJ2-1, with 7 bases identical to TRBD1. Germline CDR1 is SGHRS and CDR2 is YFSETQ. The length of the CDR3 is 14 residues. V trimming: 4 bases; J trimming: 7 bases; junction bases outside the gene matches: 8. The CDR3 sequence is CASSLGQSANEQFF. CDR3 coding DNA: TGCGCCAGCAGCCTGGGACAGTCTGCGAATGAGCAGTTCTTC. Combining the CDR3 with reference TRBV5-1 and TRBJ2-1 gives the whole variable domain KAGVTQTPRYLIKTRGQQVTLSCSPISGHRSVSWYQQTPGQGLQFLFEYFSETQRNKGNFPGRFSGRQFSNSRSEMNVSTLELGDSALYLCASSLGQSANEQFFGPGTRLTVL.

This sequence joins TRBV20-1 and TRBJ2-1; the match to TRBD2 covers 9 bases. In germline, CDR1 is DFQATT, CDR2 SNEGSKA (reference sequence). The CDR3 contains 15 residues. V dropped 6 bases and J dropped 4; count of bases not matched to a gene: 10. CDR3 in amino acids: CSALGDAGGYNEQFF. DNA for the CDR3: TGCAGTGCCCTTGGGGATGCGGGAGGGTACAATGAGCAGTTCTTC.

This clonotype was detected only a few times. The CDR3 spells CASSLDGEGSYNEQFF. CDR3 DNA: TGTGCCAGCAGCTTAGATGGGGAGGGATCCTACAATGAGCAGTTCTTC. The rearrangement joins TRBV7-3 to TRBJ2-1; 7 bases match TRBD2. V dropped 2 bases and J dropped 1; count of bases not matched to a gene: 5. The CDR3 covers 16 residues. The V gene's germline CDR1 is SGHTA and CDR2 FQGTGA.

This clonotype was seen a few times. The rearrangement links TRBV3-1 to TRBJ2-1; maybe TRBD2 (6 bases). Germline CDR1 reads LGHDT; CDR2 reads YNNKEL (reference sequence). V was cut by 3 bases and J by 5 bases, with 17 bases left in between. The CDR3 extends over 16 amino acids. Here the CDR3 reads CASSHVTGRGNNEQFF. In DNA form, the CDR3 reads TGTGCCAGCAGCCACGTTACGGGACGGGGGAACAATGAGCAGTTCTTC.

A few counts support this clonotype. V is TRBV12-3 or TRBV12-4 and J is TRBJ1-2, with TRBD1 matching over 7 bases. The CDR3 has 16 amino acids. V lost 6 bases to trimming and J lost 6 bases; unmatched junction nucleotides: 16. The CDR3 reads CASSLTLGQVGNGYTF. CDR3 nucleotides: TGTGCCAGCAGCCTAACACTTGGACAGGTCGGAAATGGCTACACCTTC.

The rearrangement joins TRBV12-5 to TRBJ2-7, with a tentative D call TRBD1 (6 bases). Germline CDR1 LGHNT, CDR2 FRNRAP. The CDR3 extends over 13 amino acids. Trimming pared 3 bases from V and 9 bases from J, leaving 15 bases between. CDR3 DNA: TGTGCTAGTGGTTTTTCAGGGGACGACGGGCAGTACTTC. Protein: CASGFSGDDGQYF.

The rearrangement uses TRBV3-1 and TRBJ2-3; TRBD2 agrees at 8 bases. Germline CDR1 reads LGHDT; CDR2 reads YNNKEL (reference sequence). This CDR3 has 15 amino acids. Trimming at V came to 0 bases and at J to 3 bases, leaving 2 bases not matched to a gene. The CDR3 region has the DNA TGTGCCAGCAGCCAAGACGGGACTAGTACAGATACGCAGTATTTT. This sequence encodes CASSQDGTSTDTQYF.